This TCR beta chain was recovered during a study of T-cell reconstitution after alpha-beta-depleted transplantation in children. Study-wide points: Most T-cell counts and diversity one year after the transplant came from T cells that were newly produced. As was reported, about two months after transplant, alpha-beta T cells came from several hundred expanded graft clones. Some patients' high day-60 TCRbeta diversity was attributed to recipient cells surviving conditioning.

Trimming cost V 0 bases and J 0 bases, with 7 bases left between them. The CDR3 consists of 15 residues. Per germline, CDR1 SGHRS and CDR2 YFSETQ. Researchers prepared the TCRbeta library using unique molecular identifiers, the study reports. One entry per CDR3 protein, called by TCRdb with MiXCR from the PCR reads. This repertoire shows fewer than 150,000 distinct CDR3 sequences, around 9.8% found once; its top ten account for 24%. This clonotype was counted between two and nine times. What it recognizes is unknown. The genes are TRBV5-1 and TRBJ1-3; the D is unclear. Sequences were derived from PBMCs, mostly from graft donor cells, sampled 180 days after TCRalphabeta/CD19-depleted stem cell transplant. The TCR originated in a girl under two years old who had a stem cell transplant for combined immunodeficiency, so the T cells may come from the graft donor. The CDR3 loop is CASSLASSSGNTIYF. The CDR3, as DNA: TGCGCCAGCAGCTTGGCCTCTAGCTCTGGAAACACCATATATTTT.